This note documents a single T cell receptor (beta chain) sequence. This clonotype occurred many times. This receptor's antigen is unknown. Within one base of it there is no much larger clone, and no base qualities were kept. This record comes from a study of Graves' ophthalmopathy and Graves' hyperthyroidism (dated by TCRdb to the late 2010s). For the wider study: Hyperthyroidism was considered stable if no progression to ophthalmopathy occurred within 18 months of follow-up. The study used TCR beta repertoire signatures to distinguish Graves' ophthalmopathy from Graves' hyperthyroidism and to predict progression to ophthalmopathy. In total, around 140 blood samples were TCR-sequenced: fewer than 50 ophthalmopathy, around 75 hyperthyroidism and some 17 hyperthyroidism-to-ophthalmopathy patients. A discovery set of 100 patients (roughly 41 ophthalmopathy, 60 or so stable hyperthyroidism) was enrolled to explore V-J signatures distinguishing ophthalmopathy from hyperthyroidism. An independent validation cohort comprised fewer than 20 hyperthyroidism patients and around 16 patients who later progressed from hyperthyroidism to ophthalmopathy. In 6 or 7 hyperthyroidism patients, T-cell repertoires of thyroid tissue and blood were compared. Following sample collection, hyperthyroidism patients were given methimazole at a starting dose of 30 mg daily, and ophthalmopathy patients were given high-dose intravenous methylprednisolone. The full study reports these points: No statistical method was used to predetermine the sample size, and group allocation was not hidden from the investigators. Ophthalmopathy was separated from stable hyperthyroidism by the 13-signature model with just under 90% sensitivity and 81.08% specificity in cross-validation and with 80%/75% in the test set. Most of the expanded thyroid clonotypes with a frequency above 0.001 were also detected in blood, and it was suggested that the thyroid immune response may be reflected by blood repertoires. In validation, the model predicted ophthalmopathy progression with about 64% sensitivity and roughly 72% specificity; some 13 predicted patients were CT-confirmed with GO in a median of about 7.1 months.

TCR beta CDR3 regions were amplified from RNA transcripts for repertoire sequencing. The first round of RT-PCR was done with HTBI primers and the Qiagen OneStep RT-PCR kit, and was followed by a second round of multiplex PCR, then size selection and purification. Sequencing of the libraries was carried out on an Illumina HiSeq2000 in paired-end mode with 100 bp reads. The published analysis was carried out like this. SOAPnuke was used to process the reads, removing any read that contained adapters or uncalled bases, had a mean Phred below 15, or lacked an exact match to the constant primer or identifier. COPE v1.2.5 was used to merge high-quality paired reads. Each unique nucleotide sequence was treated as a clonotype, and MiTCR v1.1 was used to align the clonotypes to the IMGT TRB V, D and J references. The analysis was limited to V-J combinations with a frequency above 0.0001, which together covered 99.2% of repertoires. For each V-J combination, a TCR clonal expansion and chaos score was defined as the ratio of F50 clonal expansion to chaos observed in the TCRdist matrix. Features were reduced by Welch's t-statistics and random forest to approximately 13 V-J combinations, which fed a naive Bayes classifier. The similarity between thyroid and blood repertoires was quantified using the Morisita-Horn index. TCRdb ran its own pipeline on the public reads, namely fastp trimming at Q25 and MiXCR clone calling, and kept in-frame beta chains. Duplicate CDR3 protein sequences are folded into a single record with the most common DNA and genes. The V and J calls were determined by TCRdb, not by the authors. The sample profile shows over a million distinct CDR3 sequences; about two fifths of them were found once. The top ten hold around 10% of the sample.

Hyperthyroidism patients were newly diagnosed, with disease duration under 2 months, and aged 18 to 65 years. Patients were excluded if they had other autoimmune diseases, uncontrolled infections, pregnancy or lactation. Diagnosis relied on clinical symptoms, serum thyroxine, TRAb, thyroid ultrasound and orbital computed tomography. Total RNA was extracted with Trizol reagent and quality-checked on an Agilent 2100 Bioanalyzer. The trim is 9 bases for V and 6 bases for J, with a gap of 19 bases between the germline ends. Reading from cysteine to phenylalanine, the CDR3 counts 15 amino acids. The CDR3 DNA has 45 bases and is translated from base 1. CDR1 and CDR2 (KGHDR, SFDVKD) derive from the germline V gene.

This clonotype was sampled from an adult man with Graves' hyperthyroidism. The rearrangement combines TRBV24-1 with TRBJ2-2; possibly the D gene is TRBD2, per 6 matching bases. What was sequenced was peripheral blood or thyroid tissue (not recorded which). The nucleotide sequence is TGTGCCACCGCGGAGGGGATAAACTCGGCCGGGGAGCTGTTTTTT. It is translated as CATAEGINSAGELFF.